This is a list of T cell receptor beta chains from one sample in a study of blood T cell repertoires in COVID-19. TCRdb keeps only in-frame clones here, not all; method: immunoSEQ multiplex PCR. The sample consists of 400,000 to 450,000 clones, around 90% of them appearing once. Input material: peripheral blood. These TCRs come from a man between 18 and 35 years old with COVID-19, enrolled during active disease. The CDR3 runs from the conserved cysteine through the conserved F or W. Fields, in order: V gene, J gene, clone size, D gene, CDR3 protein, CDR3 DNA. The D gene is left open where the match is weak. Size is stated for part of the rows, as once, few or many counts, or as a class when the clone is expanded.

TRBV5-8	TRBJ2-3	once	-	CASSAGQLDTDTQYF	TGTGCCAGCAGCGCGGGGCAGCTCGACACAGATACGCAGTATTTT
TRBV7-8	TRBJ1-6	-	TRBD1	CASSLARDSYNSPLHF	TGTGCCAGCAGCTTAGCGCGGGACAGTTATAATTCACCCCTCCACTTT
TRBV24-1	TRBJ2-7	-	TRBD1	CATSPTGAGEQYF	TGTGCCACCAGTCCGACAGGGGCAGGCGAGCAGTACTTC
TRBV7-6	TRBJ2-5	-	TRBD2	CASSAAGRETQYF	TGTGCCAGCAGCGCCGCCGGGAGGGAGACCCAGTACTTC
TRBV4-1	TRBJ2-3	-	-	CASSQYEGTQYF	TGCGCCAGCAGCCAATATGAGGGTACGCAGTATTTT
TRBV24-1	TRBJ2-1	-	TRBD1	CATSEGDSRNEQFF	TGTGCCACCAGTGAGGGGGACAGTCGAAATGAGCAGTTCTTC
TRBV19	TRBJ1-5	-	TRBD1	CARTGTGTRQPQHF	TGTGCCAGGACCGGGACAGGGACGAGGCAGCCCCAGCATTTT
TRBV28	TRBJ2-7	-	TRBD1	CASRSGTALYEQYF	TGTGCCAGCAGATCCGGGACAGCCCTCTACGAGCAGTACTTC
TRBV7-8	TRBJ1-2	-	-	CASSLLGGGRPDYGYTF	TGTGCCAGCAGCTTATTAGGCGGGGGGCGGCCCGACTATGGCTACACCTTC
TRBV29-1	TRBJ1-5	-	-	CSVRWGLNQPQHF	TGCAGCGTTAGATGGGGGCTCAATCAGCCCCAGCATTTT
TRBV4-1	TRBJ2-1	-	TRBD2	CASSYREGKTPTRPDRYNEQFF	TGCGCCAGCAGCTATAGGGAGGGTAAAACTCCCACTAGACCGGACCGCTACAATGAGCAGTTCTTC
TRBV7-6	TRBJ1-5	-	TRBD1	CASSQGARQPQHF	TGTGCCTCATCGCAGGGGGCACGACAGCCCCAGCATTTT
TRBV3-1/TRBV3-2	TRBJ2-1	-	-	CASSQDTGDSFF	TGTGCCAGCAGCCAAGATACAGGGGACTCGTTCTTC
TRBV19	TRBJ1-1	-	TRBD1	CASKKGTGMRDTEAFF	TGTGCCAGTAAAAAAGGGACAGGGATGCGCGACACTGAAGCTTTCTTT
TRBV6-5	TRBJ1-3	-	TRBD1	CASSPTGYSGNTIYF	TGTGCCAGCAGCCCGACAGGGTACTCTGGAAACACCATATATTTT
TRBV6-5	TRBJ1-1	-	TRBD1	CASSQDRAAEAFF	TGTGCCAGCAGTCAGGACAGGGCAGCTGAAGCTTTCTTT
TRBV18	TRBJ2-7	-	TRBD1	CASSSQGRDSIYEQYF	TGTGCCAGCTCGAGCCAGGGAAGGGACAGCATCTACGAGCAGTACTTC
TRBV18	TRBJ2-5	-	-	CASSLTVIETQYF	TGTGCCAGCTCACTAACGGTAATAGAGACCCAGTACTTC
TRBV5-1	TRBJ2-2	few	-	CASSLTMNGELFF	TGCGCCAGCAGCTTGACTATGAACGGGGAGCTGTTTTTT
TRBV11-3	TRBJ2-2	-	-	CASSPGRTPTGELFF	TGTGCCAGCAGCCCGGGTAGGACTCCGACCGGGGAGCTGTTTTTT
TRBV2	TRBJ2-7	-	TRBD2	CASSKLGTSSGEQYF	TGTGCCAGCAGCAAATTGGGGACTAGTTCAGGCGAGCAGTACTTC
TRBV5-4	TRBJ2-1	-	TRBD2	CASSSGTSGENEQFF	TGTGCCAGCAGCTCCGGGACTAGCGGGGAAAATGAGCAGTTCTTC
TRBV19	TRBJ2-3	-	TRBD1	CASSNTAGTGTSHTPTDTQYF	TGTGCCAGTAGTAATACCGCCGGGACAGGGACGTCCCACACCCCCACAGATACGCAGTATTTT
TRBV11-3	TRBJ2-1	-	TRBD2	CASSPSPGLAGGYNEQFF	TGTGCCAGCAGCCCTTCTCCGGGACTAGCGGGAGGATACAATGAGCAGTTCTTC
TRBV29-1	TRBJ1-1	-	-	CSVEGGATTEAFF	TGCAGCGTTGAAGGTGGAGCGACCACTGAAGCTTTCTTT
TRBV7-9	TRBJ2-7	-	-	CASSRGTYTTYEQYF	TGTGCCAGCAGCCGTGGGACATATACTACCTACGAGCAGTACTTC
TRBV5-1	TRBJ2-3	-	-	CASSLGLASSTDTQYF	TGCGCCAGCAGCTTGGGCCTAGCCTCTAGCACAGATACGCAGTATTTT
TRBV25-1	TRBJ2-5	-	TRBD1	CASSERQGYQETQYF	TGTGCCAGCAGTGAAAGACAGGGCTACCAAGAGACCCAGTACTTC
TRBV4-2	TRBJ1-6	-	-	CASTAGAEFGPNSPLHF	TGTGCCAGCACCGCAGGAGCGGAGTTCGGACCCAATTCACCCCTCCACTTT
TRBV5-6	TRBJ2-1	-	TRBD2	CASSDQRLAGGRNEQFF	TGTGCCAGCAGCGATCAGCGTCTAGCGGGGGGCCGCAATGAGCAGTTCTTC
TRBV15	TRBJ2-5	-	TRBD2	CATEPTSGGAVETQYF	TGTGCCACCGAACCGACTAGCGGGGGGGCCGTGGAGACCCAGTACTTC
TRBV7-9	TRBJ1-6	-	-	CASSPILSGLHF	TGTGCCAGCAGTCCTATCCTTAGCGGCCTCCACTTT
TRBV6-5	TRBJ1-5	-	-	CASKTTALQGQPQHF	TGTGCCAGCAAGACCACAGCCCTCCAAGGTCAGCCCCAGCATTTT
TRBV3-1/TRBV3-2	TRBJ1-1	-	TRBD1	CASSQPGTGDTEAFF	TGTGCCAGCAGCCAACCCGGGACAGGGGACACTGAAGCTTTCTTT
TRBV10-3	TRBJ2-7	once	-	CATGTPWEQYF	TGTGCCACGGGGACTCCTTGGGAGCAGTACTTC
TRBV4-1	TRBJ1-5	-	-	CASSQDRPGQISNQPQHF	TGCGCCAGCAGCCAAGATCGGCCAGGGCAGATTAGCAATCAGCCCCAGCATTTT
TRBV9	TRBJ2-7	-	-	CASSVSSTGFYEQYF	TGTGCCAGCAGCGTCTCTTCGACGGGGTTTTACGAGCAGTACTTC
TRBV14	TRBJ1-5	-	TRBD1	CASSQWTGQYSNQPQHF	TGTGCCAGCAGCCAATGGACAGGTCAATATAGCAATCAGCCCCAGCATTTT
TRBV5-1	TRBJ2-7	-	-	CASSLDRTDTPGEQYF	TGCGCCAGCAGCTTGGATAGGACAGATACTCCGGGAGAGCAGTACTTC
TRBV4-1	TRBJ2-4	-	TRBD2	CASSPMGSGMGKAKNIQYF	TGCGCCAGCAGCCCGATGGGGAGCGGGATGGGGAAGGCCAAAAACATTCAGTACTTC
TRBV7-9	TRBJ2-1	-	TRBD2	CASSLTSGVNEQFF	TGTGCCAGCAGCTTGACTAGCGGAGTGAATGAGCAGTTCTTC
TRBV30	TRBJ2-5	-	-	CAWDGGYETQYF	TGTGCCTGGGACGGGGGTTATGAGACCCAGTACTTC
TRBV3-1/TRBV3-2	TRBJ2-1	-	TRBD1	CASSQSPGGEQFF	TGTGCCAGCAGCCAGTCCCCAGGGGGAGAGCAGTTCTTC
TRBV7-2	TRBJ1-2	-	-	CASSLSRTAHGYTF	TGTGCCAGCAGCTTATCTCGGACAGCCCATGGCTACACCTTC
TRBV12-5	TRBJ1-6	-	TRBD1	CASGPGQGGRINSPLHF	TGTGCTAGTGGTCCGGGACAGGGAGGAAGAATTAATTCACCCCTCCACTTT
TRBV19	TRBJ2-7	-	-	CASSSGQTYEQYF	TGTGCCAGTAGTTCCGGACAGACCTACGAGCAGTACTTC
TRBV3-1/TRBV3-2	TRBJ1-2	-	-	CASSQAWGGNYGYTF	TGTGCCAGCAGCCAAGCCTGGGGAGGGAACTATGGCTACACCTTC
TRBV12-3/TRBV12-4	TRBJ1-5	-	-	CASSLALYQPQHF	TGTGCCAGCAGTTTAGCTTTATATCAGCCCCAGCATTTT
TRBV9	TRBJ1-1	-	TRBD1	CASSPNSGTGVTEAFF	TGTGCCAGCAGCCCAAATTCCGGGACAGGGGTCACTGAAGCTTTCTTT
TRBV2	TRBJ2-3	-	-	CASLRRAGTDTQYF	TGTGCCAGCCTTCGGAGGGCTGGCACAGATACGCAGTATTTT
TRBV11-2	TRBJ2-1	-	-	CASSSPDRISYNEQFF	TGTGCCAGCAGCTCACCTGACAGGATCTCCTACAATGAGCAGTTCTTC